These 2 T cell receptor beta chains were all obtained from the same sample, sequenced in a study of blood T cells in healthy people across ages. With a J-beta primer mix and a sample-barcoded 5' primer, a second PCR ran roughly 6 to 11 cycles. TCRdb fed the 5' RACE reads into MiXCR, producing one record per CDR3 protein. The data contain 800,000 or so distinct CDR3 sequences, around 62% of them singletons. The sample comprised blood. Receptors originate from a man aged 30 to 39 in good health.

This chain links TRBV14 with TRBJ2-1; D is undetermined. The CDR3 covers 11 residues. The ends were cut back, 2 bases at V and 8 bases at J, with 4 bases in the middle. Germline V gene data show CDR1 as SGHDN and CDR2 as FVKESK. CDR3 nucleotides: TGTGCCAGCAGCCAAACTTATGAGCAGTTCTTC. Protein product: CASSQTYEQFF.

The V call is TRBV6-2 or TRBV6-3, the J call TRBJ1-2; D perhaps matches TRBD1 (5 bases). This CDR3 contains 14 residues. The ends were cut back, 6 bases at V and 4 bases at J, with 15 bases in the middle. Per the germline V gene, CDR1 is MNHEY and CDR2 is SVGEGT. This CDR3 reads CASSHQGGFYGYTF. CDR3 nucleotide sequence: TGTGCCAGCAGCCACCAGGGAGGGTTCTATGGCTACACCTTC.